Each of the 20 T cell receptor beta chains below was sequenced from the same sample in a study of blood T cell repertoires in COVID-19. Repertoires were generated with immunoSEQ multiplex PCR, while TCRdb's copy carries only in-frame clones and drops some. The sample records 24,000 or so clones, roughly 90% being singletons. The sample comprised peripheral blood. The origin of the receptors is a human donor with acute or convalescent COVID-19. The donor label of this sample is uncertain.

V gene TRBV6-2 or TRBV6-3 combines with J gene TRBJ1-2; D possibly corresponds to TRBD1 (6 bases). The CDR3 is 14 residues long. Trimming took off 7 bases at V and 7 bases at J, with 19 bases between the two ends. Per germline, CDR1 MNHEY and CDR2 SVGEGT. CDR3 in amino acids: CASTPFRQAVGYTF. CDR3 bases: TGTGCCAGCACCCCCTTCAGACAGGCGGTTGGCTACACCTTC.

The gene calls are TRBV10-3 and TRBJ2-5; 12 bases map to TRBD2. The CDR3 consists of 15 residues. Germline V gene data show CDR1 as ENHRY and CDR2 as SYGVKD. Germline trimming cut 6 bases from V and 5 bases from J; bases unmatched to any gene: 7. CDR3 sequence: CAISPRLAGVETQYF. The CDR3 DNA sequence: TGTGCCATCAGCCCCCGACTAGCGGGGGTGGAGACCCAGTACTTC.

This chain connects TRBV7-8 to TRBJ2-2, with D perhaps TRBD2 (5 bases). The germline V gene encodes CDR1 SGHVS and CDR2 FQNEAQ. Trimming removed 5 bases from V and 6 bases from J, with 19 bases in between. The CDR3 loop spans 16 amino acids. The CDR3 region is CASSPPSSAAAGELFF. The CDR3 DNA sequence: TGTGCCAGCAGCCCCCCATCATCGGCAGCGGCCGGGGAGCTGTTTTTT.

The V and J genes are TRBV6-2 or TRBV6-3 and TRBJ2-1; 7 positions agree with TRBD2. Germline trimming cut 4 bases from V and 1 base from J; bases unmatched to any gene: 7. Looked up from germline, CDR1 is MNHEY and CDR2 is SVGEGT. The CDR3 length is 16 residues. CDR3 DNA: TGTGCCAGCAGTTTTAGTAGCGGGCTATCCTACAATGAGCAGTTCTTC. Translated: CASSFSSGLSYNEQFF.

CDR3 sequence (DNA): TGTGCCAGCAGTTTGGACAGGGCCAGCACTGAAGCTTTCTTT. It specifies CASSLDRASTEAFF. This chain uses TRBV2 with TRBJ1-1; 8 nucleotides match TRBD1. The CDR3 has 14 residues. CDR1 and CDR2 from the germline V gene are SNHLY and FYNNEI. Trimming removed 5 bases from V and 4 bases from J; junction bases left unmatched: 6.

The chain recombines TRBV7-2 with TRBJ2-7, with 12 positions matching TRBD1. The trim removed 4 bases at V and 5 bases at J, leaving 15 bases unmatched. CDR3 length: 18 residues. Per germline, CDR1 SGHTA and CDR2 FQGNSA. CDR3 bases: TGTGCCAGCAGCTCAGAGGTCCGGGGACAGGGGGCGCATAACGAGCAGTACTTC. The encoded protein is CASSSEVRGQGAHNEQYF.

Written as DNA, the CDR3 is TGTGCCAGTAGTATTAGCTCAGTTACCAATCAGCCCCAGCATTTT. Amino acid sequence: CASSISSVTNQPQHF. The chain is built from TRBV19 and TRBJ1-5; D ambiguous. The V and J ends lost 3 bases and 3 bases respectively, with 12 bases between them. Per the germline V gene, CDR1 is LNHDA and CDR2 is SQIVND (reference sequence). CDR3 length equals 15 residues.

V gene TRBV9 combines with J gene TRBJ2-5, with 11 positions matching TRBD2. CDR1 SGDLS and CDR2 YYNGEE come from the germline V gene. This CDR3 region has 17 residues. The V gene end was trimmed by 0 bases and the J gene end by 3 bases; junction bases not matched to a gene: 7. CDR3 DNA: TGTGCCAGCAGCGTAGGGGCTAGCGGGGGGCTTAAAGAGACCCAGTACTTC. Its translation is CASSVGASGGLKETQYF.

In regard to this clone: The same CDR3 arises from other DNA sequences in this sample as well. The chain uses TRBV7-2 and TRBJ1-1; no definite D call. There are 13 residues in the CDR3. Trimming left V 2 bases short and J 2 bases short, with 6 bases between. CDR1 SGHTA and CDR2 FQGNSA come from the germline V gene. The CDR3 region is CASSLTENTEAFF. For the CDR3, the DNA is TGTGCCAGCAGCTTAACAGAAAACACTGAAGCTTTCTTT. The full variable domain, rest sourced from reference TRBV7-2 and TRBJ1-1, is GAGVSQSPSNKVTEKGKDVELRCDPISGHTALYWYRQSLGQGLEFLIYFQGNSAPDKSGLPSDRFSAERTGGSVSTLTIQRTQQEDSAVYLCASSLTENTEAFFGQGTRLTVV.

V gene TRBV4-3 combines with J gene TRBJ1-4, with D maybe TRBD1 (5 bases). V dropped 0 bases and J dropped 5 bases, with 10 bases sitting between them. CDR3 length equals 15 residues. Germline V lookup: CDR1 LGHNA, CDR2 YSLEER. The CDR3 sequence: CASSQDPRGNEKLFF. The CDR3 DNA follows: TGCGCCAGCAGCCAAGATCCCCGGGGGAATGAAAAACTGTTTTTT.

For the CDR3, the DNA is TGTGCCAGCAGTTTAGGGGAGGGCTATGGCTACACCTTC. It encodes CASSLGEGYGYTF. The chain combines TRBV6-5 with TRBJ1-2, with D possibly matching TRBD1 (5 bases). Germline CDR1 and CDR2: MNHEY and SVGAGI. V dropped 4 bases and J dropped 4 bases, with 10 bases sitting between them. The CDR3 sequence is 13 residues long.

This chain uses TRBV19 with TRBJ1-2; TRBD1 matches 7 bases. CDR3 length: 17 amino acids. Trimming at V came to 3 bases and at J to 0 bases, leaving 10 bases not matched to a gene. The germline V gene encodes CDR1 LNHDA and CDR2 SQIVND (reference sequence). DNA for the CDR3: TGTGCCAGTAGTATGCTCCCCGGGACAGACCCTAACTATGGCTACACCTTC. Translating it yields CASSMLPGTDPNYGYTF. Combining the CDR3 with reference TRBV19 and TRBJ1-2 gives the whole variable domain DGGITQSPKYLFRKEGQNVTLSCEQNLNHDAMYWYRQDPGQGLRLIYYSQIVNDFQKGDIAEGYSVSREKKESFPLTVTSAQKNPTAFYLCASSMLPGTDPNYGYTFGSGTRLTVV.

This clone was recorded only once. This chain uses TRBV3-1 (or the pseudogene TRBV3-2) with TRBJ2-7; possible D gene TRBD1, 5 bases. Germline assignment: CDR1 LGHDT and CDR2 YNNKEL (reference sequence). This CDR3 has 14 amino acids. Trimming removed 2 bases at V and 0 bases at J, with 8 bases between. This CDR3 reads CASSQPDSSYEQYF. The CDR3 DNA sequence: TGTGCCAGCAGCCAACCTGACAGCTCCTACGAGCAGTACTTC.

V gene TRBV19 combines with J gene TRBJ1-5; 9 nucleotides align to TRBD1. With 4 bases clipped from V and 5 bases from J, the junction kept 9 bases outside the gene matches. CDR1 and CDR2 (germline): LNHDA, SQIVND (reference sequence). The CDR3 has 16 amino acids. DNA of the CDR3: TGTGCCAGTAGTACCCAAGACAGGGGGATTTATCAGCCCCAGCATTTT. Translation: CASSTQDRGIYQPQHF.

The chain recombines TRBV6-6 with TRBJ1-1; D might be TRBD1 (5 bases). CDR3 length: 15 amino acids. The V gene's germline CDR1 is MNHNY and CDR2 SVGAGI (reference sequence). With 0 bases removed from V and 1 base from J, the gap between germline ends came to 9 bases. The CDR3 DNA sequence: TGTGCCAGCAGTTACTCGGCAGGGTCGAACACTGAAGCTTTCTTT. It translates to CASSYSAGSNTEAFF.

CDR3 bases: TGTGCCAGCAGTGAGAGCGGCTTGAGCTCCTACGAGCAGTACTTC. The encoded protein is CASSESGLSSYEQYF. The rearrangement links TRBV6-2 or TRBV6-3 to TRBJ2-7, with D perhaps TRBD2 (5 bases). The germline gives CDR1 MNHEY, CDR2 SVGEGT. The CDR3 runs to 15 residues. Between the trimmed V and J ends, which lost 5 bases and 0 bases, there was a span of 14 bases.

The V and J genes are TRBV7-2 and TRBJ1-1; TRBD1 might be the D (6 bases). V lost 4 bases to trimming and J lost 11 bases, with 20 bases between them. In germline, CDR1 is SGHTA, CDR2 FQGNSA. This CDR3 has 14 residues. The CDR3 is CASSSIIQGIRAFF. The CDR3 region has the DNA TGTGCCAGCAGCTCGATCATCCAGGGGATTAGGGCTTTCTTT.

The chain has TRBV9 and TRBJ2-1; 11 positions agree with TRBD2. V trimming: 4 bases; J trimming: 6 bases; junction bases outside the gene matches: 9. The CDR3 spans 16 residues. Germline values: CDR1 SGDLS, CDR2 YYNGEE. Here the CDR3 DNA reads TGTGCCAGCAGCACAGGGGGGACTAGCGGATTCAATGAGCAGTTCTTC. It yields the protein CASSTGGTSGFNEQFF.

The chain joins TRBV2 to TRBJ2-2; TRBD2 is a possible D gene (6 bases). Trimming left V 7 bases short and J 6 bases short, with 9 bases between. The CDR3 has 12 amino acids. CDR1 is SNHLY, CDR2 FYNNEI, per germline. CDR3 residues: CASKRRAGELFF. In DNA, the CDR3 is TGTGCCAGCAAGAGGAGGGCCGGGGAGCTGTTTTTT.

The rearrangement uses TRBV6-5 and TRBJ1-6; the match to TRBD1 covers 7 bases. The CDR3 loop spans 15 amino acids. Per germline, CDR1 MNHEY and CDR2 SVGAGI. V shed 6 bases, J shed 4 bases, and the junction held 6 bases outside the gene matches. The CDR3 sequence: CASRPRQGYNSPLHF. The DNA of the CDR3 is TGTGCCAGCAGGCCGAGACAGGGTTATAATTCACCCCTCCACTTT.